This TCR beta chain was observed in a study of blood T cells in healthy people across ages. To note about this clonotype: Antigen specificity is unknown.

The second PCR ran roughly 6 to 12 cycles with a sample-barcoded 5' primer and J-beta primers. A single record per CDR3 protein comes from TCRdb applying MiXCR to the 5' RACE reads. The repertoire holds approximately 800,000 distinct CDR3 sequences, approximately 25% seen once, with 3% to 4.5% in the top ten. Points from the study as a whole: Using unsorted PBMCs precluded a conclusive naive versus antigen-experienced comparison.

This CDR3 has 15 amino acids. V was trimmed by 7 bases and J by 0 bases, leaving 16 bases between them. These data were also reused for a study on T cells of mothers and their children.

V gene TRBV12-3 or TRBV12-4 combines with J gene TRBJ2-7; possibly TRBD1 or TRBD2 for D (5 bases each). Sequencing input: blood. This clonotype was obtained from a boy between 10 and 17 years old in good health. CDR3 protein: CASKPRESISYEQYF. For the CDR3, the DNA is TGTGCCAGCAAGCCCAGGGAGTCGATCTCCTACGAGCAGTACTTC.